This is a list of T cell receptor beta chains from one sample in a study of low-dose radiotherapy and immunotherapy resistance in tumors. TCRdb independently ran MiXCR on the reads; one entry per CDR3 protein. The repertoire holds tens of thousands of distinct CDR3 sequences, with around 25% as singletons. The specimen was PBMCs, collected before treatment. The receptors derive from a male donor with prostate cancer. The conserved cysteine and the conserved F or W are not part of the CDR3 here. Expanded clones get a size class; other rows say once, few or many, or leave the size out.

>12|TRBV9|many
ASSVLDSNQPQH
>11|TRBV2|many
ASRRSGDGGYT
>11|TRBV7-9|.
ASSLGLGYEQY
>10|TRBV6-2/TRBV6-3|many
ASSKRNQPQH
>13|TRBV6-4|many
ASSDRGGTGDEQF
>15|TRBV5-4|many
ASSLPGSRGGNTEAF
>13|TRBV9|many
ASSVPGQGNRGYT
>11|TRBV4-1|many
ASSLERPYEQY
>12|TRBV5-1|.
ASSLEPGPDTQY
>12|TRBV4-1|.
ASSKGQGNYGYT
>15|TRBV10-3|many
AISDPVAGPSKNIQY
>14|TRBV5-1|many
ASSQLSGSVYNEQF
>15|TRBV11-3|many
ASSYRDGSGLAERQF
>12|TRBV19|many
ASSRTSLDGELF
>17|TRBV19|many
ASSPPRLADRIAKNIQY
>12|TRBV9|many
ASSVAPAGYEQY
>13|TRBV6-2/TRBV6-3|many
ASKADRGSNQPQH
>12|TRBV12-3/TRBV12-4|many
ASKTGVGTGTQY
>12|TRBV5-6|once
ASSHGQGIYEQY
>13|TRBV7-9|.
ASSLAGRNTGELF
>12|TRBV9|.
ASSVGSSTYEQY
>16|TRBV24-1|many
ATSGATRGGAYNSPLH
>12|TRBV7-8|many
ASSLTAGSHEQY
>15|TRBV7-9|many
ASSDSDRGLWDTEAF
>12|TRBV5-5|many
ASREGISYNEQF
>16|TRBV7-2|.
ASSLDLVAGGSYNEQF
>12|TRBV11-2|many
ASSQAPTNYGYT